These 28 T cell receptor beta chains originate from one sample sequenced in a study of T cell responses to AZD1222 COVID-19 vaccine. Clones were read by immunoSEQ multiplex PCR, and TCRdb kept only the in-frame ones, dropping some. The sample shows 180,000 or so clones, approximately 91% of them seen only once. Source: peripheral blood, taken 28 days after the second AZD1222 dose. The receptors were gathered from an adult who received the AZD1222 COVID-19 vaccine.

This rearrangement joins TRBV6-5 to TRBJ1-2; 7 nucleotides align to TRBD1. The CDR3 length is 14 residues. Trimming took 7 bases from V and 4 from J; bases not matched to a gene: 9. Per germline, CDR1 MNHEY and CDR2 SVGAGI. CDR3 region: CASTVGYRGYGYTF. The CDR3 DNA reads TGTGCCAGCACCGTTGGATACAGGGGCTATGGCTACACCTTC.

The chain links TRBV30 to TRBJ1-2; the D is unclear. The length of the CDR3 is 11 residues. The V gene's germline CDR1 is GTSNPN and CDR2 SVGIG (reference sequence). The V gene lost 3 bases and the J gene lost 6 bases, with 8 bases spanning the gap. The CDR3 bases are TGTGCCTGGAGCTTGTCGCATGGCTACACCTTC. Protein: CAWSLSHGYTF.

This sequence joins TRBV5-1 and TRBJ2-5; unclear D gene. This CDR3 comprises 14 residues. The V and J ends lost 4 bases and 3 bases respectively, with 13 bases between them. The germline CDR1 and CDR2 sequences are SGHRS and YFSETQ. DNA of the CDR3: TGCGCCAGCAGCCTCCCGGGCCAGAAAGAGACCCAGTACTTC. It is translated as CASSLPGQKETQYF.

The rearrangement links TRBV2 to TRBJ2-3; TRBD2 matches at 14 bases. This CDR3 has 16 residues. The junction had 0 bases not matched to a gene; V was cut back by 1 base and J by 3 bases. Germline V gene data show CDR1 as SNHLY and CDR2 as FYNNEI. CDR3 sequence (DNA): TGTGCCAGCAGTGAAGGACTAGCGGGAGGGACAGATACGCAGTATTTT. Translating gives CASSEGLAGGTDTQYF.

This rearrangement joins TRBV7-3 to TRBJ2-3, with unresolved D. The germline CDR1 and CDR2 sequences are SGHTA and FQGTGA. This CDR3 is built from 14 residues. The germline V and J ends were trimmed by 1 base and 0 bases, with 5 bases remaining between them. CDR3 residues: CASSLSYSTDTQYF. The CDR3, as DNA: TGTGCCAGCAGCTTAAGCTATAGCACAGATACGCAGTATTTT.

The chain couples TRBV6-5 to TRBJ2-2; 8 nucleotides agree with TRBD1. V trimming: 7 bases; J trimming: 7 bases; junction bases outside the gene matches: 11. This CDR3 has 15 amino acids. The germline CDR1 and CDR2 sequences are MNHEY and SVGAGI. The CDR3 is CASKKGQGTGGELFF. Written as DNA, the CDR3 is TGTGCCAGCAAAAAAGGACAGGGTACCGGCGGGGAGCTGTTTTTT.

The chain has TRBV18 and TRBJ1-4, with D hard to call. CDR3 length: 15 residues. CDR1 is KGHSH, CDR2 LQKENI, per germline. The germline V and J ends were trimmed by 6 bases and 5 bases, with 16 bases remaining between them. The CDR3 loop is CASSQNNHRNEKLFF. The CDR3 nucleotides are TGTGCCAGCTCTCAGAACAATCATCGGAATGAAAAACTGTTTTTT.

The chain's CDR3 is CASSEWVSNTEAFF. DNA for the CDR3: TGTGCCAGCAGTGAGTGGGTTTCGAACACTGAAGCTTTCTTT. The chain has TRBV2 and TRBJ1-1; D unresolved. The germline CDR1 and CDR2 sequences are SNHLY and FYNNEI. The ends were cut back, 3 bases at V and 1 base at J, with 9 bases in the middle. CDR3 length: 14 residues.

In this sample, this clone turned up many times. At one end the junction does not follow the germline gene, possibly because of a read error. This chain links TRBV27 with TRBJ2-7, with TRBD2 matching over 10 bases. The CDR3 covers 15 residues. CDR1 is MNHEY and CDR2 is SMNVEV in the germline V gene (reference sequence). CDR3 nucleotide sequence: TGTGCCAGCAGTATATCTAGCGGGAGACTGTACGAGCAGTACTTC. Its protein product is CASSISSGRLYEQYF.

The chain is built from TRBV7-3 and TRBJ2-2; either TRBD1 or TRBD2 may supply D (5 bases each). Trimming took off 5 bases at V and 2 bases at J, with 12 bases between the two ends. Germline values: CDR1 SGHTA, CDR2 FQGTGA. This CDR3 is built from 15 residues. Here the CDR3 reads CASSPGASNTGELFF. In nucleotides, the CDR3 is TGTGCCAGCAGCCCCGGGGCTTCCAACACCGGGGAGCTGTTTTTT.

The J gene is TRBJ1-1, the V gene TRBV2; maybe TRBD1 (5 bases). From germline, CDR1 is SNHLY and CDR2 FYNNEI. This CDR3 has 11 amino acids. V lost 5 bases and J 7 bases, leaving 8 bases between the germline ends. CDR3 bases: TGTGCCAGCAGTAGGGACCTTGAAGCTTTCTTT. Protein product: CASSRDLEAFF.

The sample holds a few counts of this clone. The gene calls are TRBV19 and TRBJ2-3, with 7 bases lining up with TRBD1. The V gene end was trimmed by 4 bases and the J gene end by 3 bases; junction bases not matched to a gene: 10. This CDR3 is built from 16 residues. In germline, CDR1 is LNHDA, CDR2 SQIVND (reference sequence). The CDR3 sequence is CASSTRQGISTDTQYF. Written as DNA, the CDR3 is TGTGCCAGTAGTACGAGACAGGGCATTTCAACAGATACGCAGTATTTT.

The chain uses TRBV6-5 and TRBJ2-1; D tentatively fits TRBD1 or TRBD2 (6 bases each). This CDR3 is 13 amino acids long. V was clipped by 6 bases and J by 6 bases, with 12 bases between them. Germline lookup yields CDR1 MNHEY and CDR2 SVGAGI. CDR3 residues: CASSPPGANEQFF. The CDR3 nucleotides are TGTGCCAGCAGCCCCCCGGGGGCCAATGAGCAGTTCTTC.

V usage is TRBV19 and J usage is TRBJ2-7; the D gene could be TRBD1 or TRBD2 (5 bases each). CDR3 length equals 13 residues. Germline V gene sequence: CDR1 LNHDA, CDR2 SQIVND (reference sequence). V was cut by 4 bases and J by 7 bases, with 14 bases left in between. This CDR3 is CASSKQGVGEQYF. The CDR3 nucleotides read TGTGCCAGTAGTAAGCAGGGAGTTGGGGAGCAGTACTTC.

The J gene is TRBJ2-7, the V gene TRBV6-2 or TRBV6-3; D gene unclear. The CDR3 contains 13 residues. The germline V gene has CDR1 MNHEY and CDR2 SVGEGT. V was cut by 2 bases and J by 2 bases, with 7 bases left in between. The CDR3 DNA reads TGTGCCAGCAGTTACGGGCGAACCTACGAGCAGTACTTC. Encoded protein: CASSYGRTYEQYF.

CDR3 DNA: TGTGCCAGCAGCCCGAGGGGACTAATCCACGAGCAGTACTTC. Encoded protein: CASSPRGLIHEQYF. The chain is built from TRBV9 and TRBJ2-7, with 7 bases fitting TRBD2. The germline V gene has CDR1 SGDLS and CDR2 YYNGEE. There are 14 residues in the CDR3. Trimming took 4 bases from V and 5 from J; bases not matched to a gene: 9.

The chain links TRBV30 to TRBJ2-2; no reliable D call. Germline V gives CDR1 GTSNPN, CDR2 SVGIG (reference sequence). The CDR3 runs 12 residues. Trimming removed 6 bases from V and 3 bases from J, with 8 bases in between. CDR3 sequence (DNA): TGTGCCTGTAACACATACACCGGGGAGCTGTTTTTT. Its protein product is CACNTYTGELFF.

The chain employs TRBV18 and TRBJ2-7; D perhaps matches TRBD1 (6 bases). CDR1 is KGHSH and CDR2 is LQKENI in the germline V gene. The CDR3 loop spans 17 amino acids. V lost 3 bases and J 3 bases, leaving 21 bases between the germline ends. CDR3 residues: CASSPWRVGQRSYEQYF. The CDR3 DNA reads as TGTGCCAGCTCACCTTGGCGGGTAGGACAGAGAAGCTACGAGCAGTACTTC.

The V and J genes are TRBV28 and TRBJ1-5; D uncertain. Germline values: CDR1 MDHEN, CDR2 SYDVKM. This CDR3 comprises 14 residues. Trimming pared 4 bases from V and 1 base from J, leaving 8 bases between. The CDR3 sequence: CASSWPVSNQPQHF. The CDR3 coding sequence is TGTGCCAGCAGTTGGCCGGTGAGCAATCAGCCCCAGCATTTT.

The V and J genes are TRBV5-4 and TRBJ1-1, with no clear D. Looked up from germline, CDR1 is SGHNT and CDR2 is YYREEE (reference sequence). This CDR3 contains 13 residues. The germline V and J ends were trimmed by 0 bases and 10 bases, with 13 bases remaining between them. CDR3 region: CASSLEIGRGAFF. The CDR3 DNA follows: TGTGCCAGCAGCTTGGAGATCGGCCGGGGAGCTTTCTTT.

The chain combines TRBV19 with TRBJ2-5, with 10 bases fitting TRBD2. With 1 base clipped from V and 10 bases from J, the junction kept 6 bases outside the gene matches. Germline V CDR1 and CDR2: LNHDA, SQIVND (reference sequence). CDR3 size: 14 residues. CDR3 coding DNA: TGTGCCAGTAGTATAGCCCTAGCGGGGGCCCACCAGTACTTC. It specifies CASSIALAGAHQYF.

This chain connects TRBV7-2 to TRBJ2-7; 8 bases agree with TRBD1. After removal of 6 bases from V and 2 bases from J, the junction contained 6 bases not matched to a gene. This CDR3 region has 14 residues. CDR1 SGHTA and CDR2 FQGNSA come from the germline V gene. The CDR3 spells CASSRDRRTYEQYF. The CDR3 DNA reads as TGTGCCAGCAGTAGGGACAGGCGGACCTACGAGCAGTACTTC.

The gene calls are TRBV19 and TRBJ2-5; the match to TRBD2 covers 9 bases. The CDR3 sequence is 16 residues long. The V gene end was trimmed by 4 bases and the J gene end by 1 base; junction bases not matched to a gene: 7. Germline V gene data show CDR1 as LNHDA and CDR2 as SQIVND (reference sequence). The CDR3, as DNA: TGTGCCAGTAGTAGCATAGCGGGAGCCCCCCAAGAGACCCAGTACTTC. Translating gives CASSSIAGAPQETQYF. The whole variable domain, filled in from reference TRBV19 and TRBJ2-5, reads DGGITQSPKYLFRKEGQNVTLSCEQNLNHDAMYWYRQDPGQGLRLIYYSQIVNDFQKGDIAEGYSVSREKKESFPLTVTSAQKNPTAFYLCASSSIAGAPQETQYFGPGTRLLVL.

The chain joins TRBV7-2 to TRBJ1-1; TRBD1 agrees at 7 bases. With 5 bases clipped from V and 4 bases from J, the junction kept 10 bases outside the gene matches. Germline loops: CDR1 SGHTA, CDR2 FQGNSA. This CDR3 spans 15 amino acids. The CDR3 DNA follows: TGTGCCAGCAGCACCACAGGGGCAATCGGCACTGAAGCTTTCTTT. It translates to CASSTTGAIGTEAFF.

The chain's CDR3 is CASSSAGVQQFF. CDR3 in DNA: TGTGCCAGCAGCTCAGCGGGAGTTCAGCAGTTCTTC. V usage is TRBV7-3 and J usage is TRBJ2-1, with 8 bases that match TRBD2. CDR1 is SGHTA and CDR2 is FQGTGA in the germline V gene. V gave up 4 bases and J gave up 11 bases; unmatched junction bases: 4. The CDR3 is 12 residues long.

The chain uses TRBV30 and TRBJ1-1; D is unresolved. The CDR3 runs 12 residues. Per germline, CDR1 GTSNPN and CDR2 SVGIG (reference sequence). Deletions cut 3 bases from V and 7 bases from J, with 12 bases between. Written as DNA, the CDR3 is TGTGCCTGGAGGGCTTTGTTCGATGAAGCTTTCTTT. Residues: CAWRALFDEAFF.

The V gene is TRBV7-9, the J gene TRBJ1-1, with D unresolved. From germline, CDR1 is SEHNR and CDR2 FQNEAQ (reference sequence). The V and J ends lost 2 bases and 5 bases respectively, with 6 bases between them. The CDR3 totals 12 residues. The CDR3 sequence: CASSLYPTEAFF. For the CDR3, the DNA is TGTGCCAGCAGCTTATATCCGACTGAAGCTTTCTTT. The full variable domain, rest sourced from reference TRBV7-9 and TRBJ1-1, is DTGVSQNPRHKITKRGQNVTFRCDPISEHNRLYWYRQTLGQGPEFLTYFQNEAQLEKSRLLSDRFSAERPKGSFSTLEIQRTEQGDSAMYLCASSLYPTEAFFGQGTRLTVV.

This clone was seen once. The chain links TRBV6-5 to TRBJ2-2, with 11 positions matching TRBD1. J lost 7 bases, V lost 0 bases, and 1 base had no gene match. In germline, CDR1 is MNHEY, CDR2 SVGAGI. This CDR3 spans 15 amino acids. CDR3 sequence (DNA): TGTGCCAGCAGTTACTCCGGGACAGGGGGCGGGGAGCTGTTTTTT. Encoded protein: CASSYSGTGGGELFF.